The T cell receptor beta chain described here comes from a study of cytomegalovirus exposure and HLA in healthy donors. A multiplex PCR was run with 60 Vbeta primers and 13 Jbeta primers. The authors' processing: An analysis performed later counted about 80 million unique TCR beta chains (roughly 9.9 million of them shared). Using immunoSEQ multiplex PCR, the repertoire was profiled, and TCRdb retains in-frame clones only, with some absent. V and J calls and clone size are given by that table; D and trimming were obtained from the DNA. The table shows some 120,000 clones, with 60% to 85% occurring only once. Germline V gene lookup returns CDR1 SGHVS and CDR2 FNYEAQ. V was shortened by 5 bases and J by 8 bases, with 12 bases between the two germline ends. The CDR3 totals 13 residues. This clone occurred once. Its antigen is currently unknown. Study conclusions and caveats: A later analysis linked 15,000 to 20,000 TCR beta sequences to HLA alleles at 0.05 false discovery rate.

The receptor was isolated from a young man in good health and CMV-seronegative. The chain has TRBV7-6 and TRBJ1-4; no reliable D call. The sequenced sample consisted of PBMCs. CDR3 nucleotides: TGTGCCAGCAGCCCTAGCGGGCAGGAAAAACTGTTTTTT. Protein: CASSPSGQEKLFF.